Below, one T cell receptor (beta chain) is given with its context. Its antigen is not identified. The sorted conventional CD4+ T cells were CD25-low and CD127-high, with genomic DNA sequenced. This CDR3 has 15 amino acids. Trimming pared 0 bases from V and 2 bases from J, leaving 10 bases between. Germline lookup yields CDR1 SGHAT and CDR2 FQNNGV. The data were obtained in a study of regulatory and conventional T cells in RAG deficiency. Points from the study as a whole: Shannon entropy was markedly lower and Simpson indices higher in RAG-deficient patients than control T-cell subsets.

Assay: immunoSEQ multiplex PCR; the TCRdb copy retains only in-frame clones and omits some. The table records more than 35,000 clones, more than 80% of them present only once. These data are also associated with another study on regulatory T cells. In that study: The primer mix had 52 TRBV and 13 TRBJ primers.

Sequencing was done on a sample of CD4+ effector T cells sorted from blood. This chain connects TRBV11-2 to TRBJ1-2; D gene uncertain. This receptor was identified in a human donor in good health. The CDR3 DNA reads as TGTGCCAGCAGCTTAGAGGGGAACAAGAACTATGGCTACACCTTC. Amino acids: CASSLEGNKNYGYTF.